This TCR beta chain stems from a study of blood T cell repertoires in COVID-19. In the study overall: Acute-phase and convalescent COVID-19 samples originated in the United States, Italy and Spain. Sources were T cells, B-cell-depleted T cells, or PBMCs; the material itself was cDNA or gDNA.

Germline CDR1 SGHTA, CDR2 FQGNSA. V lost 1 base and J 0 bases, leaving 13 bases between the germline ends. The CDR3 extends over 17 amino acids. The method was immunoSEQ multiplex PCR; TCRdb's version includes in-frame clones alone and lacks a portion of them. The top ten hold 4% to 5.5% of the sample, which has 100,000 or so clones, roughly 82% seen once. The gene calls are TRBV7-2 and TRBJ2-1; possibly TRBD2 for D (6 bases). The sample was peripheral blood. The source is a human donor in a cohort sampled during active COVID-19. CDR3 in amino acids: CASSLEGGATSYNEQFF. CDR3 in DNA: TGTGCCAGCAGCTTAGAGGGCGGGGCCACCTCCTACAATGAGCAGTTCTTC.